The clone carrying this T cell receptor beta chain has just a few counts. The antigen remains unidentified. These data are taken from a study of regulatory T cells in long-lasting Graves disease. General study points: Accuracy was possibly reduced by small sample size. The study found lower TCR diversity in persistent Graves' patients than in newly diagnosed ones.

Researchers made TCR beta libraries by using iRepertoire HTBI primers and running Arm-PCR on CDR3 regions. One entry per CDR3 protein results from TCRdb running MiXCR on the multiplex PCR reads. The table lists 450,000 to 650,000 distinct CDR3 sequences, roughly 16% of them singletons. This CDR3 is 15 amino acids long. V lost 0 bases to trimming and J lost 4 bases; unmatched junction nucleotides: 4. CDR1 SGHRS and CDR2 YFSETQ come from the germline V gene. As to time point: newly diagnosed GD, antithyroid drugs for less than 3 months. The TCR library was made from RNA that had been extracted from PBMCs in TRIzol. The guidelines of the American Thyroid Association were the basis for diagnosing Graves' disease. EDTA tubes received around 9 milliliters of drawn peripheral blood. These data are also associated with another study on T cells in Graves' hyperthyroidism and ophthalmopathy.

The genes are TRBV5-1 and TRBJ2-5, with 9 nucleotides matching TRBD1. The source of this sequence is a woman aged 35-65 years with Graves disease. The sequencing used peripheral blood mononuclear cells (PBMCs), collected at new diagnosis, from a patient treated with antithyroid drugs. The CDR3 here is CASSLGTGATETQYF. The CDR3 coding sequence is TGCGCCAGCAGCTTGGGGACAGGGGCGACAGAGACCCAGTACTTC.